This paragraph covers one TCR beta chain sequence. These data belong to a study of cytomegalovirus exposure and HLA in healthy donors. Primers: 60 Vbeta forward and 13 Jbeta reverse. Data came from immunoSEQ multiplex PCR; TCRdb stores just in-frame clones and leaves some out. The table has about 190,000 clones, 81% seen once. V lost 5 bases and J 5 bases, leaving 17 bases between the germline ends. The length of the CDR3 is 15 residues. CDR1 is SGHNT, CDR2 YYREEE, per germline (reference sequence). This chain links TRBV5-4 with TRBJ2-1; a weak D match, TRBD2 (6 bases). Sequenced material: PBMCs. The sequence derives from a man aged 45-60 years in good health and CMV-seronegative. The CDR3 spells CASSYRLGTDNEQFF. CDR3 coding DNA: TGTGCCAGCAGTTACAGGCTGGGGACTGACAATGAGCAGTTCTTC.